Each of the 30 T cell receptor beta chains below was sequenced from the same sample in a study of human thymus T cells. Using immunoSEQ multiplex PCR, the repertoire was profiled, and TCRdb retains in-frame clones only, with some absent. The table includes tens of thousands of clones, 94% detected once. The sequencing input was blood. These receptors originate from a boy under three years old with a congenital heart defect but otherwise immunologically healthy.

The CDR3 bases are TGTGCCAGCAGTTACCCTTCAAAGCCGTCTAATTCACCCCTCCACTTT. Translated, it gives CASSYPSKPSNSPLHF. The chain uses TRBV6-6 and TRBJ1-6; D is unresolved. Germline loops: CDR1 MNHNY, CDR2 SVGAGI (reference sequence). Deletions cut 2 bases from V and 6 bases from J, with 14 bases between. The CDR3 loop spans 16 amino acids.

This chain links TRBV5-1 with TRBJ2-2; 9 nucleotides line up with TRBD1. Trimming removed 0 bases from V and 8 bases from J; junction bases left unmatched: 5. The CDR3 is made up of 15 amino acids. CDR1 and CDR2 from the germline V gene are SGHRS and YFSETQ. The CDR3 region is CASSLAGTGSGELFF. In DNA, the CDR3 is TGCGCCAGCAGCTTGGCCGGGACAGGGTCTGGGGAGCTGTTTTTT.

V is TRBV13 and J is TRBJ1-1; tentatively, D is TRBD1 (6 bases). Germline assignment: CDR1 PRHDT and CDR2 FYEKMQ (reference sequence). The CDR3 sequence is 12 residues long. V was cut by 8 bases and J by 1 base, with 8 bases left in between. The CDR3 protein is CASRGQNTEAFF. The CDR3 DNA reads as TGTGCCAGCCGGGGACAGAACACTGAAGCTTTCTTT.

V gene TRBV13 combines with J gene TRBJ2-7; perhaps TRBD2 as D (5 bases). Trimming shortened V by 4 bases and J by 7 bases, and 14 bases separated the two germline ends. CDR1 is PRHDT, CDR2 FYEKMQ, per germline (reference sequence). CDR3 size: 13 residues. DNA for the CDR3: TGTGCCAGCAGCTCCCCCCCGGGAAGTGAGCAGTACTTC. Protein: CASSSPPGSEQYF. The variable domain in full, with the rest retrieved from reference TRBV13 and TRBJ2-7, is AAGVIQSPRHLIKEKRETATLKCYPIPRHDTVYWYQQGPGQDPQFLISFYEKMQSDKGSIPDRFSAQQFSDYHSELNMSSLELGDSALYFCASSSPPGSEQYFGPGTRLTVT.

The chain combines TRBV7-6 with TRBJ2-7; 9 bases line up with TRBD1. Looked up from germline, CDR1 is SGHVS and CDR2 is FNYEAQ. CDR3 length: 15 amino acids. The trim removed 0 bases at V and 1 base at J, leaving 1 base unmatched. CDR3 sequence reads: CASSLAGTGSYEQYF. The DNA of the CDR3 is TGTGCCAGCAGCTTAGCCGGGACAGGGTCCTACGAGCAGTACTTC.

The chain carries TRBV4-1 and TRBJ1-4; the D is unclear. The germline gives CDR1 MGHRA, CDR2 YSYEKL. Trimming cost V 4 bases and J 3 bases, with 12 bases left between them. This CDR3 contains 15 residues. CDR3: CASSLVAGANEKLFF. The CDR3 nucleotides are TGCGCCAGCAGCCTGGTGGCGGGCGCTAATGAAAAACTGTTTTTT.

The V call is TRBV7-8, the J call TRBJ2-3, with 7 bases aligning to TRBD2. The CDR3 covers 17 residues. The germline V gene has CDR1 SGHVS and CDR2 FQNEAQ. With V trimmed by 1 base and J by 2 bases, 9 bases remained unmatched. Here the CDR3 reads CASSLEVGLSFTDTQYF. CDR3 sequence (DNA): TGTGCCAGCAGCTTAGAAGTGGGACTATCTTTCACAGATACGCAGTATTTT.

V usage is TRBV7-3 and J usage is TRBJ2-3, with 7 positions matching TRBD2. The CDR3 extends over 16 amino acids. Germline CDR1 reads SGHTA; CDR2 reads FQGTGA. V lost 4 bases to trimming and J lost 2 bases; unmatched junction nucleotides: 9. This CDR3 is CASSSGVAGPTDTQYF. DNA of the CDR3: TGTGCCAGCAGCTCCGGGGTAGCGGGCCCCACAGATACGCAGTATTTT.

This chain links TRBV28 with TRBJ1-5; 8 bases match TRBD1. Germline V gene lookup returns CDR1 MDHEN and CDR2 SYDVKM. The CDR3 covers 16 residues. V shed 4 bases, J shed 7 bases, and the junction held 12 bases outside the gene matches. CDR3 in amino acids: CASSWGTGGSGQPQHF. For the CDR3, the DNA is TGTGCCAGCAGTTGGGGGACAGGAGGGAGTGGGCAGCCCCAGCATTTT.

V is TRBV9 and J is TRBJ2-1, with 7 nucleotides matching TRBD2. Germline CDR1 is SGDLS and CDR2 is YYNGEE. The V segment lost 0 bases and the J segment 0 bases; nucleotides outside the gene matches: 0. The length of the CDR3 is 15 residues. CDR3 residues: CASSVGTSSYNEQFF. The CDR3 coding sequence is TGTGCCAGCAGCGTAGGGACTAGCTCCTACAATGAGCAGTTCTTC.

The CDR3 sequence: CASSYPGLAPYNEQFF. The CDR3 DNA sequence: TGTGCCAGCAGTTACCCGGGACTAGCGCCTTACAATGAGCAGTTCTTC. This chain uses TRBV6-5 with TRBJ2-1; 10 nucleotides line up with TRBD2. In germline, CDR1 is MNHEY, CDR2 SVGAGI. With 2 bases clipped from V and 4 bases from J, the junction kept 5 bases outside the gene matches. The CDR3 runs 16 residues.

The chain has TRBV4-3 and TRBJ2-3; the match to TRBD1 covers 9 bases. The CDR3 spans 17 residues. Germline V lookup: CDR1 LGHNA, CDR2 YSLEER. With 0 bases clipped from V and 5 bases from J, the junction kept 9 bases outside the gene matches. The CDR3 region is CASSQDRSGTGRDTQYF. CDR3 nucleotides: TGCGCCAGCAGCCAAGACCGGTCCGGGACAGGGAGAGATACGCAGTATTTT.

This chain links TRBV4-2 with TRBJ2-1, with TRBD2 as a possible D gene (6 bases). CDR3 length equals 16 residues. V was shortened by 1 base and J by 4 bases, with 14 bases between the two germline ends. Germline V gene lookup returns CDR1 LGHNA and CDR2 YNFKEQ. As DNA, the CDR3 is TGTGCCAGCAGCCAAGCCCGGGGGACCACTTACAATGAGCAGTTCTTC. Its translation: CASSQARGTTYNEQFF.

V is TRBV5-1 and J is TRBJ2-7; TRBD1 matches at 9 bases. V shed 0 bases and J 5 bases; nucleotides not matched to a gene: 0. This CDR3 is built from 13 residues. Germline values: CDR1 SGHRS, CDR2 YFSETQ. The CDR3 region is CASSLGQGDEQYF. CDR3 in DNA: TGCGCCAGCAGCTTGGGACAGGGGGACGAGCAGTACTTC. Supplemented by reference TRBV5-1 and TRBJ2-7, the full variable domain reads KAGVTQTPRYLIKTRGQQVTLSCSPISGHRSVSWYQQTPGQGLQFLFEYFSETQRNKGNFPGRFSGRQFSNSRSEMNVSTLELGDSALYLCASSLGQGDEQYFGPGTRLTVT.

This chain joins TRBV6-4 and TRBJ1-1; a possible D gene is TRBD1 (5 bases). Germline CDR1 is MRHNA and CDR2 is SNTAGT. The V end was cut by 5 bases, the J end by 1 base, with 8 bases between. The CDR3 totals 13 residues. The CDR3 DNA reads as TGTGCCAGCAGTTTAGGGGCGAACACTGAAGCTTTCTTT. Amino acids: CASSLGANTEAFF.

This clone turned up a few times. V gene TRBV11-2 combines with J gene TRBJ1-2; D call uncertain. This CDR3 is 11 amino acids long. The germline CDR1 and CDR2 sequences are SGHAT and FQNNGV. V lost 4 bases and J lost 2, with 2 bases in between. This CDR3 is CASSYNYGYTF. CDR3 DNA sequence: TGTGCCAGCAGCTACAACTATGGCTACACCTTC.

The gene calls are TRBV28 and TRBJ1-3; D is uncertain. This CDR3 is built from 16 residues. V was pared by 4 bases and J by 0 bases, with 13 bases between. Germline V gene data show CDR1 as MDHEN and CDR2 as SYDVKM. The chain's CDR3 is CASSYTAINSGNTIYF. The CDR3 nucleotides are TGTGCCAGCAGTTATACAGCGATAAACTCTGGAAACACCATATATTTT.

This clone appeared a single time. The J gene is TRBJ2-7, the V gene TRBV5-5; D ambiguous. This CDR3 has 13 residues. V lost 5 bases and J lost 4, with 13 bases in between. Germline V lookup: CDR1 SGHKS, CDR2 YYEKEE (reference sequence). CDR3 amino acids: CASRLTVGYEQYF. The DNA of the CDR3 is TGTGCCAGCAGATTAACCGTGGGGTACGAGCAGTACTTC.

The CDR3 nucleotides read TGTGCCTGGAGTGTACAGGGCAATGAGCAGTTCTTC. Translation gives CAWSVQGNEQFF. The V and J genes are TRBV30 and TRBJ2-1, with a tentative D call TRBD1 (6 bases). The CDR3 runs 12 residues. V lost 0 bases and J 6 bases, leaving 6 bases between the germline ends. Germline CDR1 GTSNPN, CDR2 SVGIG (reference sequence).

The V call is TRBV6-5, the J call TRBJ2-2, with D uncertain. There are 14 residues in the CDR3. Trimming removed 3 bases at V and 0 bases at J, with 5 bases between. CDR1 is MNHEY, CDR2 SVGAGI, per germline. The CDR3 DNA follows: TGTGCCAGCAGTTATATAGCGAACACCGGGGAGCTGTTTTTT. It encodes CASSYIANTGELFF.

This clone showed up just once. The V call is TRBV9, the J call TRBJ2-5, with D tentatively TRBD1 or TRBD2 (5 bases each). V lost 0 bases to trimming and J lost 5 bases, with 11 bases between them. The germline CDR1 and CDR2 sequences are SGDLS and YYNGEE. This CDR3 is 14 amino acids long. CDR3 sequence: CASSVARWGETQYF. CDR3 nucleotide sequence: TGTGCCAGCAGCGTAGCCAGGTGGGGGGAGACCCAGTACTTC.

The chain has TRBV2 and TRBJ1-6; D is uncertain. Trimming removed 6 bases at V and 7 bases at J, with 4 bases between. The germline V gene encodes CDR1 SNHLY and CDR2 FYNNEI. CDR3 length: 11 amino acids. CDR3 residues: CASRANSPLHF. The CDR3 bases are TGTGCCAGCAGGGCCAATTCACCCCTCCACTTT.

The J gene is TRBJ1-3, the V gene TRBV5-6, with D perhaps matching TRBD1 (5 bases). The CDR3 runs to 14 residues. V was pared by 6 bases and J by 4 bases, with 14 bases between. From germline, CDR1 is SGHDT and CDR2 YYEEEE. CDR3 nucleotide sequence: TGTGCCAGCACCTATGGGGGTCCCGGAAACACCATATATTTT. Translation: CASTYGGPGNTIYF.

The rearrangement links TRBV4-1 to TRBJ2-7, with D unresolved. V lost 5 bases and J 5 bases, leaving 16 bases between the germline ends. Germline lookup yields CDR1 MGHRA and CDR2 YSYEKL. CDR3 size: 14 residues. The CDR3: CASSEPPKENEQYF. In DNA, the CDR3 is TGCGCCAGCAGCGAACCACCAAAGGAAAACGAGCAGTACTTC.

V gene TRBV18 combines with J gene TRBJ2-3; 11 nucleotides align to TRBD2. The CDR3 extends over 13 amino acids. CDR1 is KGHSH and CDR2 is LQKENI in the germline V gene. The V and J ends lost 3 bases and 8 bases, in that order; junction bases with no gene match: 1. CDR3 in DNA: TGTGCCAGCTCACCTAGCGGGGGGGCTACGCAGTATTTT. Translated: CASSPSGGATQYF. The full variable domain, its missing parts supplied by reference TRBV18 and TRBJ2-3, is NAGVMQNPRHLVRRRGQEARLRCSPMKGHSHVYWYRQLPEEGLKFMVYLQKENIIDESGMPKERFSAEFPKEGPSILRIQQVVRGDSAAYFCASSPSGGATQYFGPGTRLTVL.

The chain recombines TRBV4-3 with TRBJ2-6; D is undetermined. CDR1 is LGHNA, CDR2 YSLEER, per germline. Trimming took 1 base from V and 2 from J, leaving 0 bases between them. The CDR3 has 13 amino acids. The CDR3 DNA reads TGCGCCAGCAGCCAAGCTGGGGCCAACGTCCTGACTTTC. It is translated as CASSQAGANVLTF.

This clone was seen just once. V is TRBV5-4 and J is TRBJ2-3, with 9 bases that match TRBD2. CDR1 and CDR2 from the germline V gene are SGHNT and YYREEE (reference sequence). This CDR3 has 14 residues. Here the CDR3 DNA reads TGTGCGGCGGGCGGGGGGGTAAGCACAGATACGCAGTATTTT. Amino acids: CAAGGGVSTDTQYF.

This chain links TRBV19 with TRBJ1-2; TRBD1 aligns across 11 bases. The CDR3 runs 13 residues. Germline V gene data show CDR1 as LNHDA and CDR2 as SQIVND (reference sequence). J gave up 4 bases and V 5 bases, and 0 bases lay outside the gene matches. DNA for the CDR3: TGTGCCAGTAGTGGACAGGGGGCCTATGGCTACACCTTC. Its translation is CASSGQGAYGYTF.

The V and J genes are TRBV29-1 and TRBJ1-2; 9 positions match TRBD1. This CDR3 region has 12 residues. The V and J ends lost 7 bases and 3 bases, in that order; junction bases with no gene match: 3. Germline V gives CDR1 SQVTM, CDR2 ANQGSEA. CDR3: CSAQGADYGYTF. The CDR3 DNA sequence: TGCAGCGCACAGGGGGCGGACTATGGCTACACCTTC.

The CDR3 loop reads CASSRSQKSTDTQYF. CDR3 nucleotide sequence: TGCGCCAGCAGCCGGTCACAAAAGTCCACAGATACGCAGTATTTT. The gene calls are TRBV4-1 and TRBJ2-3; D unresolved. Looked up from germline, CDR1 is MGHRA and CDR2 is YSYEKL. The CDR3 sequence is 15 residues long. Trimming stripped 4 bases from V and 2 bases from J, with 13 bases between.